This TCR beta chain was identified during a study of blood T cell repertoires in COVID-19. On the study more broadly: There were acute and convalescent COVID-19 samples, and they came from the United States, Italy and Spain. T cells, B-cell-depleted T cells, or PBMCs provided the cDNA or gDNA that served as material.

The CDR3 has 14 amino acids. Seattle patients were enrolled during active infection and followed longitudinally. Original handling: For nucleated cells, counts were estimated from reference gene primer amplification. Measured with immunoSEQ multiplex PCR; TCRdb has only the in-frame clones, and not every one. D and trimming were read from the DNA, whereas the V and J calls and clone size are those reported in that table. Of under 250,000 clones in the sample, 88% are singletons; the top ten hold over 15%. This TCR was sampled from a man aged 50-60 years with COVID-19, enrolled during active disease. The sample was peripheral blood. The chain has TRBV21-1 and TRBJ2-5; TRBD2, as called in the table, went unchecked against the DNA. TRBV21-1 is deemed a pseudogene. CDR3 region: CASSTSGGGETQYF. In nucleotides, the CDR3 is TGTGCCAGCAGCACCTCGGGAGGGGGAGAGACCCAGTACTTC.